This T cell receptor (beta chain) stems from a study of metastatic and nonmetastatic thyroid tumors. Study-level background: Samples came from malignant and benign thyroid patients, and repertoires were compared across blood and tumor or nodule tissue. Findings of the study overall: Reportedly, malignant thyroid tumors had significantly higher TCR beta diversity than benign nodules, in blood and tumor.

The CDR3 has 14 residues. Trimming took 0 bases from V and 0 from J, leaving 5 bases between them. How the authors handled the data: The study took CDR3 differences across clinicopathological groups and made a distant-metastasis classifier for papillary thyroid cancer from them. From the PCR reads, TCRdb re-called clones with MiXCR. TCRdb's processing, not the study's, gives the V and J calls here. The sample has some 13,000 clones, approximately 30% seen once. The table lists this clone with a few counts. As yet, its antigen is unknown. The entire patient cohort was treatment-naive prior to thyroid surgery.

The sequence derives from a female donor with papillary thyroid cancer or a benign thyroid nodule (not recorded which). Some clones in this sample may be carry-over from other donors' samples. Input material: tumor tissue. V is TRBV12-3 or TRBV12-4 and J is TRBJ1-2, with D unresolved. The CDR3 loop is CASSLAGTNYGYTF. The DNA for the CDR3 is TGTGCCAGCAGTTTAGCAGGCACTAACTATGGCTACACCTTC.